What follows are 27 T cell receptor beta chains derived from one specimen sequenced in a study of shared clonotypes between healthy human individuals. Assay used: immunoSEQ multiplex PCR; TCRdb lists only in-frame clones, some missing. The profile shows hundreds of thousands of clones, more than 95% of them singletons. CD45RO negativity and positive selection for CCR7 defined naive CD8 cells, a population that excluded terminally differentiated effector memory CD45RA+ cells. Sequencing used naive CD8+ T cells sorted from blood. The origin of the receptors is a man younger than 40 in good health.

The chain employs TRBV6-5 and TRBJ1-2; D is unresolved. The CDR3 is made up of 13 amino acids. Germline CDR1 MNHEY, CDR2 SVGAGI. V lost 4 bases, J lost 4 bases, and 10 bases lay in between. The CDR3 nucleotides are TGTGCCAGCAGTTCCGGAACTCTCTATGGCTACACCTTC. This codes for CASSSGTLYGYTF.

The chain joins TRBV19 to TRBJ2-3; 10 bases fit TRBD2. The CDR3 covers 20 residues. Germline V lookup: CDR1 LNHDA, CDR2 SQIVND (reference sequence). The V gene end was trimmed by 1 base and the J gene end by 5 bases; junction bases not matched to a gene: 18. CDR3 region: CASSIVLVPRSGRAGDTQYF. The CDR3 region has the DNA TGTGCCAGTAGTATAGTACTGGTCCCCCGCAGCGGGAGGGCTGGAGATACGCAGTATTTT.

Only one count was recorded for this clone. The CDR3 loop is CASSPVGLGAYEQYF. The CDR3 DNA follows: TGTGCCAGCAGCCCTGTGGGCCTCGGGGCCTACGAGCAGTACTTC. J is TRBJ2-7 and V is TRBV28; maybe TRBD2 (5 bases). The CDR3 contains 15 residues. Germline-derived CDR1 and CDR2 are MDHEN and SYDVKM. V gave up 6 bases and J gave up 2 bases, with 17 bases separating them.

The V gene is TRBV28, the J gene TRBJ2-7; no firm D call. Per the germline V gene, CDR1 is MDHEN and CDR2 is SYDVKM. Between the trimmed V and J ends, which lost 11 bases and 0 bases, there was a span of 11 bases. The CDR3 has 12 residues. The CDR3 DNA is TGTGCCGCCGCGGAGAGCTCCTACGAGCAGTACTTC. It codes for CAAAESSYEQYF.

The chain links TRBV6-5 to TRBJ2-7; tentatively, D is TRBD1 (5 bases). Germline CDR1 MNHEY, CDR2 SVGAGI. This CDR3 is built from 13 residues. V lost 6 bases and J lost 1, with 10 bases in between. The CDR3 region is CASSPGFSYEQYF. The CDR3 coding sequence is TGTGCCAGCAGCCCAGGGTTTTCCTACGAGCAGTACTTC.

V is TRBV7-8 and J is TRBJ1-1; D is perhaps TRBD1 (5 bases). Germline CDR1 and CDR2: SGHVS and FQNEAQ. V lost 2 bases, J lost 10 bases, and 11 bases lay in between. The CDR3 contains 12 residues. The CDR3 loop reads CASSLPREGAFF. The CDR3 DNA sequence: TGTGCCAGCAGCTTACCCAGGGAGGGAGCTTTCTTT.

This sequence joins TRBV5-4 and TRBJ1-1, with D possibly matching TRBD1 (6 bases). The CDR3 is 18 residues long. V lost 2 bases and J 1 base, leaving 21 bases between the germline ends. CDR1 is SGHNT, CDR2 YYREEE, per germline (reference sequence). Here the CDR3 reads CASSFAGGAGKWNTEAFF. The DNA of the CDR3 is TGTGCCAGCAGCTTTGCGGGGGGCGCAGGGAAGTGGAACACTGAAGCTTTCTTT.

Of note for this clone: Distinct nucleotide sequences in the sample also encode this CDR3. The V call is TRBV5-1, the J call TRBJ2-7; no clear D. CDR1 is SGHRS and CDR2 is YFSETQ in the germline V gene. V lost 0 bases and J lost 3, with 7 bases in between. CDR3 size: 13 residues. CDR3 sequence reads: CASSLDRGYEQYF. The CDR3 DNA reads as TGCGCCAGCAGCTTGGATCGCGGCTACGAGCAGTACTTC.

The rearrangement uses TRBV6-6 and TRBJ2-1; D gene unclear. In germline, CDR1 is MNHNY, CDR2 SVGAGI (reference sequence). The CDR3 runs 14 residues. V lost 4 bases and J lost 4, with 11 bases in between. The CDR3 sequence: CASSSSQEYNEQFF. The DNA of the CDR3 is TGTGCCAGCAGTTCCAGCCAGGAATACAATGAGCAGTTCTTC.

This sequence joins TRBV7-6 and TRBJ1-1; D call uncertain. This CDR3 has 16 residues. CDR1 and CDR2 from the germline V gene are SGHVS and FNYEAQ. V lost 5 bases to trimming and J lost 4 bases, with 20 bases between them. CDR3 region: CASSLSEGRAGTEAFF. CDR3 coding DNA: TGTGCCAGCAGCCTTTCGGAAGGGCGGGCGGGCACTGAAGCTTTCTTT.

The V gene is TRBV9, the J gene TRBJ2-2; 10 bases are a match to TRBD2. V dropped 5 bases and J dropped 6; count of bases not matched to a gene: 16. From germline, CDR1 is SGDLS and CDR2 YYNGEE. The CDR3 is 18 residues long. The CDR3 region has the DNA TGTGCCAGCAGTCCCAGCGGGAGGGCCCTCCGAGTCCCCGGGGAGCTGTTTTTT. This codes for CASSPSGRALRVPGELFF.

This sequence joins TRBV5-1 and TRBJ1-1, with 8 bases that match TRBD1. The germline V gene encodes CDR1 SGHRS and CDR2 YFSETQ. The CDR3 is 14 residues long. The V segment lost 4 bases and the J segment 1 base; nucleotides outside the gene matches: 3. The CDR3 loop is CASSPGGANTEAFF. In nucleotides, the CDR3 is TGCGCCAGCAGCCCAGGGGGCGCGAACACTGAAGCTTTCTTT.

The chain uses TRBV11-2 and TRBJ1-2, with D unresolved. V was pared by 1 base and J by 4 bases, with 7 bases between. This CDR3 has 13 amino acids. The germline gives CDR1 SGHAT, CDR2 FQNNGV. The CDR3 region has the DNA TGTGCCAGCAGCTTAGCGGAGACCTATGGCTACACCTTC. Translated: CASSLAETYGYTF.

V usage is TRBV28 and J usage is TRBJ2-3; a weak D match, TRBD1 (5 bases). CDR1 is MDHEN, CDR2 SYDVKM, per germline. This CDR3 spans 12 amino acids. Trimming took 6 bases from V and 4 from J, leaving 8 bases between them. DNA of the CDR3: TGTGCCAGCAGGGGGCTGGCAGATACGCAGTATTTT. Translating gives CASRGLADTQYF.

The count of this clone is one. The chain uses TRBV4-3 and TRBJ1-5, with 8 positions matching TRBD1. Germline loops: CDR1 LGHNA, CDR2 YSLEER. The CDR3 loop spans 17 amino acids. V shed 0 bases, J shed 5 bases, and the junction held 9 bases outside the gene matches. In nucleotides, the CDR3 is TGCGCCAGCAGCCAAGATAGGTCAGGGGGCGCCCATCAGCCCCAGCATTTT. Its translation is CASSQDRSGGAHQPQHF.

J is TRBJ2-2 and V is TRBV10-3; D gene unclear. The V end was cut by 0 bases, the J end by 6 bases, with 14 bases between. This CDR3 spans 16 amino acids. CDR1 is ENHRY, CDR2 SYGVKD, per germline. The DNA of the CDR3 is TGTGCCATCAGTGAGTCTGGTGAGAGGTTCCCCGGGGAGCTGTTTTTT. Protein: CAISESGERFPGELFF.

The chain is built from TRBV27 and TRBJ2-3, with 14 nucleotides matching TRBD2. V trimming: 4 bases; J trimming: 6 bases; junction bases outside the gene matches: 9. Germline loops: CDR1 MNHEY, CDR2 SMNVEV (reference sequence). This CDR3 is 17 amino acids long. The CDR3 DNA is TGTGCCAGCAGTTGGAAGAGACTAGCGGGAGGGCCGGATACGCAGTATTTT. Its protein is CASSWKRLAGGPDTQYF.

The gene calls are TRBV10-3 and TRBJ2-1; D gene uncertain. Trimming removed 8 bases from V and 8 bases from J, with 16 bases in between. The germline CDR1 and CDR2 sequences are ENHRY and SYGVKD. CDR3 length: 13 residues. CDR3: CAILDYSTDEQFF. The CDR3, as DNA: TGTGCCATCCTAGATTATAGTACCGATGAGCAGTTCTTC.

J is TRBJ2-7 and V is TRBV5-1; D perhaps matches TRBD2 (6 bases). The CDR3 covers 17 residues. From germline, CDR1 is SGHRS and CDR2 YFSETQ. V was pared by 0 bases and J by 1 base, with 17 bases between. The CDR3 spells CASSLDGRAGFSYEQYF. CDR3 DNA: TGCGCCAGCAGCTTGGACGGTAGAGCGGGCTTTTCCTACGAGCAGTACTTC.

The rearrangement joins TRBV27 to TRBJ2-1; a possible D gene is TRBD2 (5 bases). The CDR3 loop spans 16 amino acids. CDR1 and CDR2 (germline): MNHEY, SMNVEV (reference sequence). The V end lost 2 bases, the J end lost 3 bases, and 14 bases lay between the germline ends. The CDR3 DNA reads TGTGCCAGCAGTTTAATGATGGGAGAGTTCTACAATGAGCAGTTCTTC. It translates to CASSLMMGEFYNEQFF.

Note on this clone: At one end the junction does not follow the germline gene, possibly because of a read error. V and J are TRBV7-7 and TRBJ1-1; D ambiguous. The CDR3 sequence is 13 residues long. The V gene's germline CDR1 is SSHAT and CDR2 FNYEAQ (reference sequence). This CDR3 is CASSLGENTEAFF. DNA for the CDR3: TGTGCTAGCAGCTTAGGAGAGAACACTGAAGCTTTCTTT.

The chain carries TRBV7-9 and TRBJ2-7; D call uncertain. CDR1 is SEHNR and CDR2 is FQNEAQ in the germline V gene (reference sequence). V lost 5 bases and J 3 bases, leaving 8 bases between the germline ends. The CDR3 covers 12 residues. The CDR3 is CASSPEGYEQYF. DNA of the CDR3: TGTGCCAGCAGCCCGGAAGGCTACGAGCAGTACTTC.

The chain has TRBV5-4 and TRBJ2-2, with 11 bases that match TRBD2. V was pared by 0 bases and J by 4 bases, with 5 bases of the junction left unmatched. CDR3 size: 17 residues. Germline-derived CDR1 and CDR2 are SGHNT and YYREEE (reference sequence). The CDR3: CASSLVIAGGLTGELFF. Written as DNA, the CDR3 is TGTGCCAGCAGCTTGGTTATAGCGGGAGGGCTCACCGGGGAGCTGTTTTTT.

V is TRBV7-9 and J is TRBJ2-1; no clear D. V was trimmed by 3 bases and J by 0 bases, leaving 9 bases between them. Germline lookup yields CDR1 SEHNR and CDR2 FQNEAQ (reference sequence). CDR3 length equals 15 residues. CDR3 loop: CASSLTASSYNEQFF. Written as DNA, the CDR3 is TGTGCCAGCAGCTTGACCGCTAGCTCCTACAATGAGCAGTTCTTC.

This clone was seen only once. The genes are TRBV29-1 and TRBJ2-3; 8 positions agree with TRBD2. Germline loops: CDR1 SQVTM, CDR2 ANQGSEA. CDR3 length: 17 amino acids. J gave up 0 bases and V 6 bases, and 14 bases lay outside the gene matches. This CDR3 is CSVPIPILAESTDTQYF. The CDR3 DNA reads as TGCAGCGTCCCCATCCCCATACTAGCGGAAAGCACAGATACGCAGTATTTT.

This rearrangement joins TRBV5-1 to TRBJ2-7; 9 nucleotides agree with TRBD1. Germline V gene sequence: CDR1 SGHRS, CDR2 YFSETQ. With 4 bases clipped from V and 4 bases from J, the junction kept 18 bases outside the gene matches. The CDR3 is made up of 18 amino acids. The CDR3 DNA is TGCGCCAGCAGCCCCCTAGGGGAGGGGCGACAGGGGGGATACGAGCAGTACTTC. Amino acid sequence: CASSPLGEGRQGGYEQYF.

In this sample, this clone turned up once. The gene calls are TRBV5-4 and TRBJ2-5; perhaps TRBD2 as D (6 bases). This CDR3 contains 16 residues. Per the germline V gene, CDR1 is SGHNT and CDR2 is YYREEE (reference sequence). Trimming left V 4 bases short and J 5 bases short, with 21 bases between. The CDR3 is CASSPVIGGRGETQYF. The CDR3 region has the DNA TGTGCCAGCAGCCCCGTCATCGGGGGAAGGGGTGAGACCCAGTACTTC. Using reference TRBV5-4 and TRBJ2-5 for the parts outside the CDR3, the full variable domain is ETGVTQSPTHLIKTRGQQVTLRCSSQSGHNTVSWYQQALGQGPQFIFQYYREEENGRGNFPPRFSGLQFPNYSSELNVNALELDDSALYLCASSPVIGGRGETQYFGPGTRLLVL.